This TCR beta chain was profiled in a study of long-term antiretroviral therapy in people with HIV. Points from the study as a whole: Documentation of ART adherence, viral resistance or therapy changes was absent. Blood collection from about 2003 to 2018 possibly occurred under older ART regimens. Diversity measured after ART increased yet remained under transplant donor controls.

Regarding this clone: Its antigen is not known.

Survey-level immunoSEQ v3.0 assays were run. Clones were sequenced by immunoSEQ multiplex PCR, and TCRdb holds only the in-frame ones, with some missing. The sample records 25,000 to 40,000 clones, about 97% being singletons. None of the participants with HIV were treated outside the United States. CDR3 length: 14 residues. After removal of 5 bases from V and 6 bases from J, the junction contained 6 bases not matched to a gene. Germline loops: CDR1 LNHDA, CDR2 SQIVND (reference sequence). The V and J genes are TRBV19 and TRBJ2-3; 9 bases match TRBD1. The specimen comprised unsorted PBMCs, sampled 7.6 years after starting antiretroviral therapy. The receptor comes from a man aged 25 to 40 with HIV. CDR3 coding DNA: TGTGCCAGTAGTTTGGACAGGGGTAGGGATACGCAGTATTTT. Its protein is CASSLDRGRDTQYF.